The entry that follows covers one T cell receptor (beta chain) sequence. Its antigen is as yet unknown. This specimen comes from a study of beta chain features in type 1 diabetes. Study results and limitations: Still unanswered here is whether HLA type influences TCRB rearrangement.

A heparinised blood draw that averaged approximately 110 mL was obtained once from each donor. Populations obtained by sorting all exceeded 95% purity. As every portion of the isolated RNA was reverse transcribed, the sequencing read expressed TCRB transcripts. Method: immunoSEQ multiplex PCR; TCRdb's copy keeps in-frame clones and lacks some. The sample holds 900,000 or so clones, roughly a sixth seen once. V was shortened by 6 bases and J by 0 bases, with 9 bases between the two germline ends. Per germline, CDR1 MNHEY and CDR2 SVGAGI. CDR3 length: 15 amino acids. The chain combines TRBV6-5 with TRBJ2-6; no reliable D call. The sequencing input was naive CD4+ T cells from blood. The receptor was isolated from a woman under 30 in good health. CDR3 DNA: TGTGCCAGCAGCCCCCTTGCCTCTGGGGCCAACGTCCTGACTTTC. This encodes CASSPLASGANVLTF.